The T cell receptor (beta chain) under discussion was sequenced for a study of cytomegalovirus exposure and HLA in healthy donors. With respect to this clone: Its antigen is not identified.

CDR3 length: 15 residues. Trimming took off 0 bases at V and 8 bases at J, with 13 bases between the two ends. From germline, CDR1 is MNHNY and CDR2 SVGAGI (reference sequence). Amplification used 60 Vbeta primers and 13 Jbeta primers. Some clones are missing from TCRdb's copy, which holds only in-frame ones; the method was immunoSEQ multiplex PCR. The sample has 150,000 to 200,000 clones; over 70% are singletons. Study findings and constraints: The study had only CMV serostatus as immune exposure information. In a later analysis, across HLA loci, associated TCR counts were highest for DRB1, lowest for HLA-C. Reports showed the classifier diagnosing cytomegalovirus status with high specificity and sensitivity.

The sequence was collected from a woman between 45 and 60 years old in good health and CMV-seropositive. Sample: PBMCs. The chain has TRBV6-6 and TRBJ1-4; D is ambiguous. CDR3 DNA sequence: TGTGCCAGCAGTTACTCTTCGGGAGCGGGGGAAAAACTGTTTTTT. This translates into CASSYSSGAGEKLFF.